Listed below are T cell receptor beta chains from one sample, sequenced in a study of T cell responses to AZD1222 COVID-19 vaccine. Clones were sequenced by immunoSEQ multiplex PCR, and TCRdb holds only the in-frame ones, with some missing. This repertoire shows 110,000 or so clones, approximately 87% found once; its top ten account for roughly 12%. This sample comprised peripheral blood, obtained on day 0 of AZD1222 vaccination. These receptors all stem from an adult in good health. The CDR3 runs from the conserved cysteine through the conserved F or W. D genes are given only for firm matches. Rows may omit the clone size; those that give it use once, few, many or a size class.

clone size: -
J gene: TRBJ1-6
V gene: TRBV5-3
D gene: TRBD1
CDR3 DNA: TGTGCCAGAAGCTCCAGGGGGCCACCCCTCCACTTT
CDR3 protein: CARSSRGPPLHF

clone size: -
J gene: TRBJ2-7
V gene: TRBV7-2
D gene: -
CDR3 DNA: TGTGCCAGCACCTCGCGGGCTAGCCGGTACGAGCAGTACTTC
CDR3 protein: CASTSRASRYEQYF

clone size: -
J gene: TRBJ1-1
V gene: TRBV10-3
D gene: TRBD1
CDR3 DNA: TGTGCCATCAGTGGGGGACAGCAAACTGAAGCTTTCTTT
CDR3 protein: CAISGGQQTEAFF

clone size: once
J gene: TRBJ2-7
V gene: TRBV28
D gene: -
CDR3 DNA: TGTGCCAGCAGTCCTACTAGCCCCTACGAGCAGTACTTC
CDR3 protein: CASSPTSPYEQYF

clone size: -
J gene: TRBJ1-1
V gene: TRBV19
D gene: -
CDR3 DNA: TGTGCCAGTAGTATCCTTAACAAAGCTTTCTTT
CDR3 protein: CASSILNKAFF

clone size: -
J gene: TRBJ1-5
V gene: TRBV24-1
D gene: TRBD1
CDR3 DNA: TGTGCCACCAGTGATCCGGGACAGGGGGATAGCAATCAGCCCCAGCATTTT
CDR3 protein: CATSDPGQGDSNQPQHF

clone size: -
J gene: TRBJ1-4
V gene: TRBV3-1/TRBV3-2
D gene: -
CDR3 DNA: TGTGCCAGCAGCCAAGATGGGGGAGGAAAACTGTTTTTT
CDR3 protein: CASSQDGGGKLFF

clone size: once
J gene: TRBJ2-7
V gene: TRBV11-2
D gene: -
CDR3 DNA: TGTGCCAGCACCTTGGGGAGTCAACTGGGCGAGCAGTACTTC
CDR3 protein: CASTLGSQLGEQYF

clone size: -
J gene: TRBJ2-1
V gene: TRBV30
D gene: -
CDR3 DNA: TGTGCCTGGAGTGTACAAGTAGCCAGGGGGGGGAATGAGCAGTTCTTC
CDR3 protein: CAWSVQVARGGNEQFF

clone size: -
J gene: TRBJ2-1
V gene: TRBV27
D gene: -
CDR3 DNA: TGTGCCACATCATCCCGCCGAACCGGGATAAACGAGCAGTTCTTC
CDR3 protein: CATSSRRTGINEQFF

clone size: -
J gene: TRBJ1-3
V gene: TRBV28
D gene: -
CDR3 DNA: TGTGCCAGCAGTATCCTCACCTCAGGCACCATATATTTT
CDR3 protein: CASSILTSGTIYF

clone size: -
J gene: TRBJ1-2
V gene: TRBV5-5
D gene: -
CDR3 DNA: TGTGCCAGCGGCGTGGACGGCCATTATGGCTACACCTTC
CDR3 protein: CASGVDGHYGYTF

clone size: -
J gene: TRBJ2-7
V gene: TRBV19
D gene: -
CDR3 DNA: TGTGCCAGTAGTGATTTGAGCTCCTACGAGCAGTACTTC
CDR3 protein: CASSDLSSYEQYF

clone size: -
J gene: TRBJ1-6
V gene: TRBV6-2/TRBV6-3
D gene: TRBD1
CDR3 DNA: TGTGCCAGCAGCGCCTGGACAGGGGAAAGAAATTCACCCCTCCACTTT
CDR3 protein: CASSAWTGERNSPLHF

clone size: -
J gene: TRBJ2-4
V gene: TRBV19
D gene: TRBD1
CDR3 DNA: TGTGCCAGTAGTACCCGGGACAGGGATATCAACATTCAGTACTTC
CDR3 protein: CASSTRDRDINIQYF

clone size: -
J gene: TRBJ1-4
V gene: TRBV6-5
D gene: -
CDR3 DNA: TGTGCCAGCAGTTACTCGGGGACCGCGAGGGAAAAACTGTTTTTT
CDR3 protein: CASSYSGTAREKLFF

clone size: -
J gene: TRBJ2-7
V gene: TRBV10-3
D gene: -
CDR3 DNA: TGTGCCATCAGTAACACCAGGGGGGACGAGCAGTACTTC
CDR3 protein: CAISNTRGDEQYF

clone size: -
J gene: TRBJ2-7
V gene: TRBV19
D gene: TRBD2
CDR3 DNA: TGTGCCAGTAGTAAGGGGATCGGCGGGAGGCTCCACGAGCAGTACTTC
CDR3 protein: CASSKGIGGRLHEQYF

clone size: -
J gene: TRBJ2-7
V gene: TRBV11-3
D gene: TRBD2
CDR3 DNA: TGTGCCAGCAGCTCCGCCCGCGGGGGCGAGCAGTACTTC
CDR3 protein: CASSSARGGEQYF

clone size: few
J gene: TRBJ1-6
V gene: TRBV6-2/TRBV6-3
D gene: -
CDR3 DNA: TGTGCCAGCAGTTACGGGGAGCTCTATAATTCACCCCTCCACTTT
CDR3 protein: CASSYGELYNSPLHF

clone size: -
J gene: TRBJ2-3
V gene: TRBV7-9
D gene: -
CDR3 DNA: TGTGCCAGCAGCTCAACGATGGCAGGGAACACAGATACGCAGTATTTT
CDR3 protein: CASSSTMAGNTDTQYF

clone size: -
J gene: TRBJ1-5
V gene: TRBV30
D gene: -
CDR3 DNA: TGTGCCTGGAGTGTAGGGGGGACCAGCAATCAGCCCCAGCATTTT
CDR3 protein: CAWSVGGTSNQPQHF

clone size: -
J gene: TRBJ1-1
V gene: TRBV7-2
D gene: -
CDR3 DNA: TGTGCCAGCAGCAAACAGGGCATAGGGACTGAAGCTTTCTTT
CDR3 protein: CASSKQGIGTEAFF

clone size: -
J gene: TRBJ1-2
V gene: TRBV3-1/TRBV3-2
D gene: -
CDR3 DNA: TGTGCCAGCAGCCAAGCTAAGACGGCAGACTACACCTTC
CDR3 protein: CASSQAKTADYTF

clone size: -
J gene: TRBJ2-5
V gene: TRBV11-2
D gene: -
CDR3 DNA: TGTGCCAGCAGTTCCGGGACGTTAAAACAAGAGACCCAGTACTTC
CDR3 protein: CASSSGTLKQETQYF

clone size: -
J gene: TRBJ1-2
V gene: TRBV30
D gene: TRBD1
CDR3 DNA: TGTGCCTGGGGACAGGGGGAGTATGGCTACACCTTC
CDR3 protein: CAWGQGEYGYTF

clone size: -
J gene: TRBJ2-7
V gene: TRBV6-5
D gene: TRBD1
CDR3 DNA: TGTGCCAGCAGTTACCGGGACAGAGGAACCTACGAGCAGTACTTC
CDR3 protein: CASSYRDRGTYEQYF

clone size: -
J gene: TRBJ1-1
V gene: TRBV7-3
D gene: -
CDR3 DNA: TGTGCCAGCAGCTTAGTATGGACTGAAGCTTTCTTT
CDR3 protein: CASSLVWTEAFF

clone size: -
J gene: TRBJ2-7
V gene: TRBV7-2
D gene: TRBD2
CDR3 DNA: TGTGCCAGCAGCGATAGCGGGGCCTACTACGAGCAGTACTTC
CDR3 protein: CASSDSGAYYEQYF

clone size: -
J gene: TRBJ1-2
V gene: TRBV18
D gene: -
CDR3 DNA: TGTGCCAGCTCACCCTCCCTGATCGAGTCCTATGGCTACACCTTC
CDR3 protein: CASSPSLIESYGYTF

clone size: -
J gene: TRBJ1-5
V gene: TRBV5-1
D gene: TRBD1
CDR3 DNA: TGCGCCAGCAGCCCAGTCGGCAGGGGGGAGGATCAGCCCCAGCATTTT
CDR3 protein: CASSPVGRGEDQPQHF

clone size: -
J gene: TRBJ2-1
V gene: TRBV5-1
D gene: TRBD1
CDR3 DNA: TGCGCCAGCAGCTCACAGGGGAGCTCCTACAATGAGCAGTTCTTC
CDR3 protein: CASSSQGSSYNEQFF

clone size: -
J gene: TRBJ1-1
V gene: TRBV30
D gene: -
CDR3 DNA: TGTGCCTGGACGCAGGGGAACACTGAAGCTTTCTTT
CDR3 protein: CAWTQGNTEAFF

clone size: -
J gene: TRBJ1-1
V gene: TRBV5-1
D gene: -
CDR3 DNA: TGCGCCAGCAGCTTATCGGACATAAACACTGAAGCTTTCTTT
CDR3 protein: CASSLSDINTEAFF

clone size: -
J gene: TRBJ2-3
V gene: TRBV18
D gene: TRBD1
CDR3 DNA: TGTGCCAGCTCACGCGACAGGGAACGCACAGATACGCAGTATTTT
CDR3 protein: CASSRDRERTDTQYF

clone size: -
J gene: TRBJ1-1
V gene: TRBV5-1
D gene: -
CDR3 DNA: TGCGCCAGCAGCTGGGACATCCGGAACACTGAAGCTTTCTTT
CDR3 protein: CASSWDIRNTEAFF

clone size: -
J gene: TRBJ1-5
V gene: TRBV28
D gene: -
CDR3 DNA: TGTGCCAGCACCCCCGGGCCCGGGTGGAATCAGCCCCAGCATTTT
CDR3 protein: CASTPGPGWNQPQHF

clone size: -
J gene: TRBJ2-1
V gene: TRBV18
D gene: -
CDR3 DNA: TGTGCCAGCTCTCGGGCCGACAATGAGCAGTTCTTC
CDR3 protein: CASSRADNEQFF

clone size: -
J gene: TRBJ1-2
V gene: TRBV4-2
D gene: -
CDR3 DNA: TGTGCCAGCAGCCGAGCTGTGAATGGGAACTATGGCTACACCTTC
CDR3 protein: CASSRAVNGNYGYTF

clone size: -
J gene: TRBJ2-1
V gene: TRBV5-1
D gene: TRBD2
CDR3 DNA: TGCGCCAGCACCTCACTAGCGGGAGAAAATGAGCAGTTCTTC
CDR3 protein: CASTSLAGENEQFF

clone size: -
J gene: TRBJ1-1
V gene: TRBV4-1
D gene: -
CDR3 DNA: TGCGCCAGCAGCCAAGATCATGGCCGGTTGTGGACTGAAGCTTTCTTT
CDR3 protein: CASSQDHGRLWTEAFF

clone size: -
J gene: TRBJ2-3
V gene: TRBV5-6
D gene: TRBD2
CDR3 DNA: TGTGCCAGCAGCGCGGCGGGAGAGGCCAAGACAGATACGCAGTATTTT
CDR3 protein: CASSAAGEAKTDTQYF

clone size: -
J gene: TRBJ1-2
V gene: TRBV2
D gene: -
CDR3 DNA: TGTGCCAGCAGTGGGTCTTTGTACGGCGATGGCTACACCTTC
CDR3 protein: CASSGSLYGDGYTF

clone size: -
J gene: TRBJ2-3
V gene: TRBV29-1
D gene: -
CDR3 DNA: TGCAGCGTTGTTAGAGGAGCAGATACGCAGTATTTT
CDR3 protein: CSVVRGADTQYF

clone size: -
J gene: TRBJ2-7
V gene: TRBV25-1
D gene: -
CDR3 DNA: TGTGCCAGCAGTCCCTGGGGGCAGGTCATTAGCTACGAGCAGTACTTC
CDR3 protein: CASSPWGQVISYEQYF

clone size: -
J gene: TRBJ2-1
V gene: TRBV3-1/TRBV3-2
D gene: TRBD2
CDR3 DNA: TGTGCCAGCACCGGGACTAGCGGCTACAATGAGCAGTTCTTC
CDR3 protein: CASTGTSGYNEQFF

clone size: -
J gene: TRBJ2-7
V gene: TRBV5-1
D gene: TRBD2
CDR3 DNA: TGCGCCAGTGGACTGGTAGCGGGAGTTCTCGAGCAGTACTTC
CDR3 protein: CASGLVAGVLEQYF

clone size: once
J gene: TRBJ2-2
V gene: TRBV6-2/TRBV6-3
D gene: TRBD1
CDR3 DNA: TGTGCCAGCAGCCCAGGGGGCCCGAACACCGGGGAGCTGTTTTTT
CDR3 protein: CASSPGGPNTGELFF

clone size: -
J gene: TRBJ1-5
V gene: TRBV6-5
D gene: -
CDR3 DNA: TGTGCCAGCAGTTACGCAGGGCCTTATAGCAATCAGCCCCAGCATTTT
CDR3 protein: CASSYAGPYSNQPQHF

clone size: -
J gene: TRBJ1-4
V gene: TRBV5-1
D gene: TRBD1
CDR3 DNA: TGCGCCAGCAGCCTACAGGGGACGAGAGAAAAACTGTTTTTT
CDR3 protein: CASSLQGTREKLFF

clone size: -
J gene: TRBJ2-1
V gene: TRBV5-1
D gene: -
CDR3 DNA: TGCGCCAGCAGCTCCCCGGGGACCGAGCAGTTCTTC
CDR3 protein: CASSSPGTEQFF

clone size: -
J gene: TRBJ2-2
V gene: TRBV9
D gene: -
CDR3 DNA: TGTGCCAGCAGCGTAGCAGGACCCGGGGAGCTGTTTTTT
CDR3 protein: CASSVAGPGELFF

clone size: -
J gene: TRBJ2-1
V gene: TRBV7-9
D gene: -
CDR3 DNA: TGTGCCAGCAGCTTAGAGTCGACTACCGAGAGCTACAATGAGCAGTTCTTC
CDR3 protein: CASSLESTTESYNEQFF

clone size: -
J gene: TRBJ2-7
V gene: TRBV4-2
D gene: -
CDR3 DNA: TGTGCCAGCAGCCAAGTTCTCGGGGTGGGCGATTCCTCCTACGAGCAGTACTTC
CDR3 protein: CASSQVLGVGDSSYEQYF

clone size: -
J gene: TRBJ2-3
V gene: TRBV7-3
D gene: -
CDR3 DNA: TGTGCCAGCAGCCAACAAGGAACAGGGCGGTTAAGCACAGATACGCAGTATTTT
CDR3 protein: CASSQQGTGRLSTDTQYF

clone size: -
J gene: TRBJ1-1
V gene: TRBV10-1
D gene: -
CDR3 DNA: TGCGCCAGCACAATCAGGGGTGGGGACACTGAAGCTTTCTTT
CDR3 protein: CASTIRGGDTEAFF

clone size: -
J gene: TRBJ2-7
V gene: TRBV28
D gene: TRBD1
CDR3 DNA: TGTGCCAGCAGCGGACAGGGGAGGTCCTACGAGCAGTACTTC
CDR3 protein: CASSGQGRSYEQYF

clone size: -
J gene: TRBJ2-5
V gene: TRBV2
D gene: -
CDR3 DNA: TGTGCCAGCAGTGACGGGGTTTCGGGGGAGACCCAGTACTTC
CDR3 protein: CASSDGVSGETQYF